The clone carrying this T cell receptor (beta chain) was counted once. The table came from immunoSEQ multiplex PCR; TCRdb's copy has only in-frame clones and leaves some out. The sample records about 12,000 clones, about 88% being singletons. These data come from a study of graft-versus-host responses after intestinal transplantation. Turning to the study itself: Following induction with anti-thymocyte globulin, all recipients were given tacrolimus and steroids for two to three years.

Germline CDR1 reads LNHNV; CDR2 reads YYDKDF (reference sequence). V was clipped by 5 bases and J by 1 base, with 14 bases between them. CDR3 length: 15 residues. The sequence was obtained from a human patient who received an intestinal transplant, so some T cells may come from the graft donor. This sample comprised PBMCs, obtained almost 310 days after intestinal transplant. The rearrangement joins TRBV15 to TRBJ1-1; D remains unclear. The CDR3 DNA reads as TGTGCCACCAGCGGATACCGGGCCACGAACACTGAAGCTTTCTTT. It specifies CATSGYRATNTEAFF.